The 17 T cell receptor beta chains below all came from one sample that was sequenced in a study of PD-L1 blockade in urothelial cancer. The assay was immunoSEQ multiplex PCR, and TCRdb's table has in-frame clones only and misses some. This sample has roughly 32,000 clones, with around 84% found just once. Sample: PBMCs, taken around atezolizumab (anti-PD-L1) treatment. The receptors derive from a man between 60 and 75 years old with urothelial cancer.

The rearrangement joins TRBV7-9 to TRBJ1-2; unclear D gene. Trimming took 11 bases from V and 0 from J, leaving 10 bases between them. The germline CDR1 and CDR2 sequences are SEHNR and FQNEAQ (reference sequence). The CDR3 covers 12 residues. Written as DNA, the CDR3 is TGTGCCGGGGAGGATCCTAACTATGGCTACACCTTC. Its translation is CAGEDPNYGYTF. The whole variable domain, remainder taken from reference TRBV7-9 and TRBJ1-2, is DTGVSQNPRHKITKRGQNVTFRCDPISEHNRLYWYRQTLGQGPEFLTYFQNEAQLEKSRLLSDRFSAERPKGSFSTLEIQRTEQGDSAMYLCAGEDPNYGYTFGSGTRLTVV.

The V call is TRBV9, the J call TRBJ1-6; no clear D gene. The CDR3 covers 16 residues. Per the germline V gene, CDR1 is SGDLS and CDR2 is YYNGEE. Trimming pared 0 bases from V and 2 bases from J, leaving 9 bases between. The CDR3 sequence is CASSVGGDTYNSPLHF. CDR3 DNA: TGTGCCAGCAGCGTAGGCGGCGATACCTATAATTCACCCCTCCACTTT.

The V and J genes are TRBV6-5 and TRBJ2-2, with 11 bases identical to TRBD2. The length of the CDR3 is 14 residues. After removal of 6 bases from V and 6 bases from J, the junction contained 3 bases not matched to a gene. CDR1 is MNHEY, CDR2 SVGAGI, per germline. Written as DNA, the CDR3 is TGTGCCAGCAGACTACTAGCGGGGGCCGGGGAGCTGTTTTTT. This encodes CASRLLAGAGELFF.

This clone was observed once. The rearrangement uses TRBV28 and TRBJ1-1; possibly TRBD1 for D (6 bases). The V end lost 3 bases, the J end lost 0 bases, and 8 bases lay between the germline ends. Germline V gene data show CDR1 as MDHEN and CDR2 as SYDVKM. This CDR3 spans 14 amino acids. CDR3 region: CASSLQGMNTEAFF. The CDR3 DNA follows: TGTGCCAGCAGTTTGCAGGGGATGAACACTGAAGCTTTCTTT.

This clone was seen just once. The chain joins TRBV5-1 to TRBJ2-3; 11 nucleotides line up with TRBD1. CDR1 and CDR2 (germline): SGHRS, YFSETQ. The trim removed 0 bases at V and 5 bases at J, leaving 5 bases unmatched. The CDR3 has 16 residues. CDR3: CASSLAGQGAIDTQYF. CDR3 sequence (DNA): TGCGCCAGCAGCTTGGCCGGACAGGGGGCTATAGATACGCAGTATTTT.

CDR3 sequence reads: CASSLNAGTSGANVLTF. CDR3 nucleotides: TGCGCCAGCAGCTTGAATGCAGGCACCTCTGGGGCCAACGTCCTGACTTTC. The chain uses TRBV5-1 and TRBJ2-6; D call uncertain. V shed 1 base and J shed 0 bases, with 11 bases lying between them. This CDR3 comprises 17 residues. Germline CDR1 and CDR2: SGHRS and YFSETQ. The full variable domain, its missing parts supplied by reference TRBV5-1 and TRBJ2-6, is KAGVTQTPRYLIKTRGQQVTLSCSPISGHRSVSWYQQTPGQGLQFLFEYFSETQRNKGNFPGRFSGRQFSNSRSEMNVSTLELGDSALYLCASSLNAGTSGANVLTFGAGSRLTVL.

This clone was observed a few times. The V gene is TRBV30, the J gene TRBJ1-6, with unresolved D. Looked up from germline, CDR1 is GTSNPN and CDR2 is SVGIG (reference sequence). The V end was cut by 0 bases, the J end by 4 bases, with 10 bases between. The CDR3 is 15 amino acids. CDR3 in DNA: TGTGCCTGGAGTGTACAGAGGGCATATAATTCACCCCTCCACTTT. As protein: CAWSVQRAYNSPLHF.

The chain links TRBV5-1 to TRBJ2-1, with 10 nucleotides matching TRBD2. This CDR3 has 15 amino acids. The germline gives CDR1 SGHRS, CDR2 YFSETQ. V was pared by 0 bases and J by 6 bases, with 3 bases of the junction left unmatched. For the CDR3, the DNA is TGCGCCAGCAGCTTGGGAGCTAGCGGGAGCAATGAGCAGTTCTTC. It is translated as CASSLGASGSNEQFF.

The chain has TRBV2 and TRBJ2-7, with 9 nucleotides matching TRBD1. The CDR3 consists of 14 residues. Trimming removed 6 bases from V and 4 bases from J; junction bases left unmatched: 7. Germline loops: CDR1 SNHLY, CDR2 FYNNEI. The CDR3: CASRSRDREYEQYF. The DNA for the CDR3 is TGTGCCAGCAGAAGCCGGGACAGGGAATACGAGCAGTACTTC.

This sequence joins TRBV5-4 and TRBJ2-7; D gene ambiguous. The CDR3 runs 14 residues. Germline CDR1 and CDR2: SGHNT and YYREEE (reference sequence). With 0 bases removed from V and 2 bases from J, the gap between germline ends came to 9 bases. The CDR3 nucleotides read TGTGCCAGCAGCTTGGAGACTCCACCCTACGAGCAGTACTTC. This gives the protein CASSLETPPYEQYF.

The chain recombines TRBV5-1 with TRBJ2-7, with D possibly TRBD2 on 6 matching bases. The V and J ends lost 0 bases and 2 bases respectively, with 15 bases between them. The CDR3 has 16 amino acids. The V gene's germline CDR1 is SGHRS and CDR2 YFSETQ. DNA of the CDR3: TGCGCCAGCAGCTTGGCCGATCACCCGGGAGCCTACGAGCAGTACTTC. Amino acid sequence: CASSLADHPGAYEQYF. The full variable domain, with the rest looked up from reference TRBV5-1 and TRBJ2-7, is KAGVTQTPRYLIKTRGQQVTLSCSPISGHRSVSWYQQTPGQGLQFLFEYFSETQRNKGNFPGRFSGRQFSNSRSEMNVSTLELGDSALYLCASSLADHPGAYEQYFGPGTRLTVT.

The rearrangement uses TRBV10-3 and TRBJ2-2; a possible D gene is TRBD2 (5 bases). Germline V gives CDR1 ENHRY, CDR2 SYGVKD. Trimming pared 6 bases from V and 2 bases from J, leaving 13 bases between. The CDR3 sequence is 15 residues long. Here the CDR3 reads CAIRTSGINTGELFF. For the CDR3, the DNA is TGTGCCATCAGGACATCGGGGATTAACACCGGGGAGCTGTTTTTT.

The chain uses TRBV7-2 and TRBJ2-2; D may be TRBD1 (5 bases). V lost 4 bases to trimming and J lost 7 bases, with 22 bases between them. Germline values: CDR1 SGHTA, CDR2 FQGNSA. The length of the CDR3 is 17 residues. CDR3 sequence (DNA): TGTGCCAGCAGCTCATCGAGGCTCGGTTGGGGCCGCGGGGAGCTGTTTTTT. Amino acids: CASSSSRLGWGRGELFF.

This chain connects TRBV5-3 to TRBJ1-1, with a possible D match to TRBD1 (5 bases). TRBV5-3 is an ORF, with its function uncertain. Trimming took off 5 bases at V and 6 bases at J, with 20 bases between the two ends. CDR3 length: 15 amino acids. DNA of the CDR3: TGTGCCAGAAGGTGCCGGGACTCACCCGCCGCTGAAGCTTTCTTT. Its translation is CARRCRDSPAAEAFF.

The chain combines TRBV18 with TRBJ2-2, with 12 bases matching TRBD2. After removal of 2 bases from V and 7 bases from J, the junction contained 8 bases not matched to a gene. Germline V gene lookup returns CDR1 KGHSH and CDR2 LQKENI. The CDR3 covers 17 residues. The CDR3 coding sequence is TGTGCCAGCTCACCAGAGACTAGCGGGAGATCCGGCGGGGAGCTGTTTTTT. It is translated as CASSPETSGRSGGELFF.

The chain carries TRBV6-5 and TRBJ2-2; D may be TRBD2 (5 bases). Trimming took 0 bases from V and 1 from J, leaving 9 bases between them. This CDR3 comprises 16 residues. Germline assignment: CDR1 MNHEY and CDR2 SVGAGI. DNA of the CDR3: TGTGCCAGCAGTTACTCCTCGGGGAAGAACACCGGGGAGCTGTTTTTT. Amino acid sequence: CASSYSSGKNTGELFF.

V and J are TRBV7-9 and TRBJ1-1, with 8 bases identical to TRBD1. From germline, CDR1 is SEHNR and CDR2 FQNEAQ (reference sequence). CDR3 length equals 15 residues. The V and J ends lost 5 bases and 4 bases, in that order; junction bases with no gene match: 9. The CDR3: CASSPRTGWTTEAFF. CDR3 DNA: TGTGCCAGCAGCCCCCGGACAGGGTGGACCACTGAAGCTTTCTTT.